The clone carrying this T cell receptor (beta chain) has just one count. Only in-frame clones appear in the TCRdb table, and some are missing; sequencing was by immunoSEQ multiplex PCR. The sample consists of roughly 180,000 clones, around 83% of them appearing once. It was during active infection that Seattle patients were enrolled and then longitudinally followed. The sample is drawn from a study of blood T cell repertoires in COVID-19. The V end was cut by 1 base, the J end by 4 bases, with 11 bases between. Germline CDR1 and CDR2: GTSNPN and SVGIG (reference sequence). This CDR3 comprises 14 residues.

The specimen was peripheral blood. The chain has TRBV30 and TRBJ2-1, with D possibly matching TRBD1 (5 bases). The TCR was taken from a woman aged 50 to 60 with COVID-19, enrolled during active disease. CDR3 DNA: TGTGCCTGGAGTGGGGGTGGGGCTTACAATGAGCAGTTCTTC. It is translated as CAWSGGGAYNEQFF. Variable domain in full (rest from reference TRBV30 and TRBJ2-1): SQTIHQWPATLVQPVGSPLSLECTVEGTSNPNLYWYRQAAGRGLQLLFYSVGIGQISSEVPQNLSASRPQDRQFILSSKKLLLSDSGFYLCAWSGGGAYNEQFFGPGTRLTVL.